These 4 T cell receptor beta chains share one sample of origin, sequenced in a study of shared clonotypes between healthy human individuals. Clones were read by immunoSEQ multiplex PCR, and TCRdb kept only the in-frame ones, dropping some. The repertoire includes around 1.4 million clones, approximately 98.5% of them detected once, and about 0.35% sits in the top ten. Sequences were obtained from naive CD4+ T cells sorted from blood. Specified subset: CD45RA+ positively selected. These receptors were collected from a man aged 25-45 years in good health.

This clone occurred once. DNA of the CDR3: TGCAGCGTTGCCCAAACAGAGCAAGAGACCCAGTACTTC. Translated, it gives CSVAQTEQETQYF. This chain joins TRBV29-1 and TRBJ2-5; D is uncertain. V lost 4 bases and J lost 2, with 11 bases in between. The CDR3 has 13 amino acids. Germline CDR1 reads SQVTM; CDR2 reads ANQGSEA.

Concerning this clone: This specimen includes other DNA sequences encoding the same CDR3. This sequence joins TRBV11-2 and TRBJ2-5; D not certain. The CDR3 sequence is 12 residues long. V gave up 0 bases and J gave up 4 bases, with 3 bases separating them. Germline CDR1 and CDR2: SGHAT and FQNNGV. CDR3 amino acids: CASSLEGETQYF. In DNA, the CDR3 is TGTGCCAGCAGCTTAGAAGGAGAGACCCAGTACTTC.

This chain joins TRBV9 and TRBJ2-6; either TRBD1 or TRBD2 may supply D (5 bases each). The CDR3 consists of 20 residues. The germline V gene has CDR1 SGDLS and CDR2 YYNGEE. V was shortened by 0 bases and J by 2 bases, with 21 bases between the two germline ends. CDR3 nucleotide sequence: TGTGCCAGCAGCGTAGGCCCCCCCGGGGCACGGGGCGCTGGGGCCAACGTCCTGACTTTC. Translation gives CASSVGPPGARGAGANVLTF.

The rearrangement joins TRBV19 to TRBJ2-1, with 7 bases identical to TRBD2. Losses at the gene ends were 2 bases for V and 9 bases for J; bases not matched to a gene: 10. Germline V gene data show CDR1 as LNHDA and CDR2 as SQIVND (reference sequence). CDR3 length: 15 residues. The CDR3: CASSILAGWRAEQFF. As DNA, the CDR3 is TGTGCCAGTAGTATATTAGCGGGTTGGCGGGCTGAGCAGTTCTTC.